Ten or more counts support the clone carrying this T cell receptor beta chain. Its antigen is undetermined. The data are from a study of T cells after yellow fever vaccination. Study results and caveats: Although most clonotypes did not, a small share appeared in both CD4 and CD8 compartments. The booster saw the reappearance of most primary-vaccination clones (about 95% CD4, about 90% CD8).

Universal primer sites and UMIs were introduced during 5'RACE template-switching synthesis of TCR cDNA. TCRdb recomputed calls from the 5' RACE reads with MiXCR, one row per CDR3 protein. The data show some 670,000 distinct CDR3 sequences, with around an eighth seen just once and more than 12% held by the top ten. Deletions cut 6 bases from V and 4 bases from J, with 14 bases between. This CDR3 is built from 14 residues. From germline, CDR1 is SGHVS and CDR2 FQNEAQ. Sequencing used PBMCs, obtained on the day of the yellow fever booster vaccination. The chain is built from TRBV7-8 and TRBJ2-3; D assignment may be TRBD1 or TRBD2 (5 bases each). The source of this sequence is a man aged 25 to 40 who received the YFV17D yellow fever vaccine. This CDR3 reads CASSQRRGADTQYF. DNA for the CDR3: TGTGCCAGCAGTCAACGACGAGGGGCAGATACGCAGTATTTT. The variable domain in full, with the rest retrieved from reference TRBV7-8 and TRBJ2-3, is GAGVSQSPRYKVAKRGQDVALRCDPISGHVSLFWYQQALGQGPEFLTYFQNEAQLDKSGLPSDRFFAERPEGSVSTLKIQRTQQEDSAVYLCASSQRRGADTQYFGPGTRLTVL.